Listed here is a single T cell receptor beta chain. Grouping used clinical history reported by participants in a survey and questionnaire. Trimming took off 1 base at V and 3 bases at J, with 13 bases between the two ends. The germline V gene encodes CDR1 SGHVS and CDR2 FNYEAQ. The CDR3 has 17 amino acids. Using immunoSEQ multiplex PCR, the repertoire was profiled, and TCRdb retains in-frame clones only, with some absent. The sample records fewer than 500,000 clones, more than 75% being singletons. The data are from a study of blood T cell repertoires in COVID-19. The TCR was taken from a man aged 25-45 years who had recovered from COVID-19. The sample comprised PBMCs or T cells enriched from blood (not recorded which). The chain joins TRBV7-6 to TRBJ1-6; TRBD1 is a possible D gene (5 bases). The CDR3 spells CASSLGSDRVYNSPLHF. CDR3 in DNA: TGTGCCAGCAGCTTAGGCTCAGACAGAGTCTATAATTCACCCCTCCACTTT.